The source of this T cell receptor (beta chain) is a study of cytomegalovirus exposure and HLA in healthy donors. CDR3 length equals 15 residues. Germline CDR1 is MNHEY and CDR2 is SMNVEV (reference sequence). Trimming stripped 3 bases from V and 7 bases from J, with 19 bases between. Likely unrecorded immune exposures existed in these nominally healthy donors. This clone was seen a few times. The antigen is not known. General study points: Further analysis, carried out later, found HLA-associated TCR beta chains more clonally expanded than equally common other chains. There were around 160 TCR beta chains listed as cytomegalovirus-associated.

The study ran its PCR with 60 Vbeta and 13 Jbeta primers. The method was immunoSEQ multiplex PCR; TCRdb's version includes in-frame clones alone and lacks a portion of them. The data show around 60,000 clones, approximately 71% seen once. The sample taken for sequencing was PBMCs. The chain is built from TRBV27 and TRBJ2-7, with a tentative D call TRBD2 (6 bases). The TCR was taken from a man between 50 and 59 years old in good health and CMV-seropositive. The CDR3: CASSLVSGTPGEQYF. The CDR3 DNA sequence: TGTGCCAGCAGTTTGGTTAGCGGCACCCCCGGAGAGCAGTACTTC.